This T cell receptor (beta chain) was retrieved from a study of early T cells in non-severe SARS-CoV-2 infection. Study-wide context: Unpaired chains resulted from sequencing bulk RNA of unsorted whole blood. Findings and limits, study-wide: Private and CD4 specificities were missed by VDJdb matching, which favored anti-spike CD8 responses.

A remark on this clonotype: Its antigen is not identified.

Germline V gene lookup returns CDR1 SQVTM and CDR2 ANQGSEA. Germline trimming cut 5 bases from V and 3 bases from J; bases unmatched to any gene: 7. The CDR3 covers 14 residues. Individual cDNA molecules received unique molecular identifiers during library preparation. MiXCR, applied by TCRdb to the 5' RACE reads, yields one record per CDR3 protein. The table lists 30,000 to 35,000 distinct CDR3 sequences, less than 8.5% of them singletons. The sequenced sample consisted of whole blood. This receptor was obtained from an adult who was a healthcare worker with PCR-confirmed SARS-CoV-2 infection or an uninfected control (not recorded which). The chain joins TRBV29-1 to TRBJ2-1, with 7 bases identical to TRBD2. The CDR3 DNA is TGCAGCGTTCACCTAGCGGAGTTCTACAATGAGCAGTTCTTC. It is translated as CSVHLAEFYNEQFF.